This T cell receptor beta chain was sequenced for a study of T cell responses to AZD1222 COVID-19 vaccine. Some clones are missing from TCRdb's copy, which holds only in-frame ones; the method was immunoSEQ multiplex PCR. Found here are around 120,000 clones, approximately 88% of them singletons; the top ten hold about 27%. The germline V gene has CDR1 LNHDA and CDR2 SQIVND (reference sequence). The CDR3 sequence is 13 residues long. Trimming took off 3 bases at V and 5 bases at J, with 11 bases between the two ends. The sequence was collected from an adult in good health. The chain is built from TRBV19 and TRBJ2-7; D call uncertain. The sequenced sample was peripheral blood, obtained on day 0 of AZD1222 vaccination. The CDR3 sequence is CASSIPRTNEQYF. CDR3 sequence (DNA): TGTGCCAGTAGTATCCCCAGAACCAACGAGCAGTACTTC.